The 25 T cell receptor beta chains below all came from one sample that was sequenced in a study of cytomegalovirus exposure and HLA in healthy donors. PCR used 60 Vbeta primers and 13 Jbeta primers. TCRdb's table, derived via immunoSEQ multiplex PCR, lists solely in-frame clones and lacks some. The data show approximately 55,000 clones, about four fifths seen once. The sequencing input was PBMCs. These receptors all come from a boy aged 5-17 years in good health and CMV-seropositive.

This clone was observed a single time. The chain recombines TRBV27 with TRBJ2-7; TRBD1 aligns across 10 bases. CDR3 length: 15 amino acids. J was trimmed by 8 bases and V by 5 bases; bases with no gene match: 12. The germline CDR1 and CDR2 sequences are MNHEY and SMNVEV (reference sequence). This chain's CDR3 is CASSPNRDRGNKQYF. CDR3 bases: TGTGCCAGCAGTCCCAACCGGGACAGGGGTAACAAGCAGTACTTC.

The V gene is TRBV13, the J gene TRBJ2-3; D perhaps matches TRBD2 (5 bases). The germline V gene has CDR1 PRHDT and CDR2 FYEKMQ (reference sequence). V shed 3 bases and J shed 2 bases, with 12 bases lying between them. The CDR3 is 15 amino acids. In nucleotides, the CDR3 is TGTGCCAGCAGCTTTAGGGAGTCCTACACAGATACGCAGTATTTT. Protein sequence: CASSFRESYTDTQYF.

The J gene is TRBJ2-3, the V gene TRBV7-9; 15 nucleotides line up with TRBD2. V was pared by 4 bases and J by 1 base, with 9 bases of the junction left unmatched. Germline CDR1 is SEHNR and CDR2 is FQNEAQ (reference sequence). CDR3 length equals 19 residues. The CDR3, as DNA: TGTGCCAGCAGCTCGGGACTAGCGGGGGGCAGATCCCGCACAGATACGCAGTATTTT. Protein sequence: CASSSGLAGGRSRTDTQYF.

V usage is TRBV4-2 and J usage is TRBJ2-7, with a weak D call TRBD2 (5 bases). This CDR3 region has 12 residues. Germline CDR1 LGHNA, CDR2 YNFKEQ. V was clipped by 3 bases and J by 6 bases, with 9 bases between them. The CDR3 loop reads CASSQDFSEQYF. The CDR3 region has the DNA TGTGCCAGCAGCCAGGACTTTAGCGAGCAGTACTTC.

The CDR3 protein is CASSYRDSVIYEQYF. CDR3 bases: TGTGCCAGCAGCTACCGGGACAGTGTAATCTACGAGCAGTACTTC. The V gene is TRBV7-2, the J gene TRBJ2-7, with 7 bases identical to TRBD1. CDR1 and CDR2 from the germline V gene are SGHTA and FQGNSA. V shed 4 bases and J 3 bases; nucleotides not matched to a gene: 9. This CDR3 is 15 amino acids long.

V is TRBV6-1 and J is TRBJ2-7; TRBD1 matches at 7 bases. Trimming took 1 base from V and 2 from J; bases not matched to a gene: 8. CDR1 MNHNS and CDR2 SASEGT come from the germline V gene. The CDR3 covers 16 residues. The CDR3 region has the DNA TGTGCCAGCAGTGAAGGCCTGGTGGGACAGACCTACGAGCAGTACTTC. Translated: CASSEGLVGQTYEQYF.

V is TRBV7-9 and J is TRBJ2-1; 7 nucleotides line up with TRBD1. V lost 4 bases to trimming and J lost 8 bases; unmatched junction nucleotides: 8. In germline, CDR1 is SEHNR, CDR2 FQNEAQ (reference sequence). This CDR3 has 14 amino acids. The CDR3 region has the DNA TGTGCCAGCAGCTCCGGGACAGTCTTGGATGAGCAGTTCTTC. Amino acids: CASSSGTVLDEQFF.

The J gene is TRBJ1-2, the V gene TRBV19; 7 nucleotides align to TRBD1. Germline CDR1 is LNHDA and CDR2 is SQIVND (reference sequence). CDR3 length equals 13 residues. J was trimmed by 4 bases and V by 7 bases; bases with no gene match: 6. The DNA for the CDR3 is TGTGCCAGTACGGCCGCAGGGGGCTATGGCTACACCTTC. Its protein product is CASTAAGGYGYTF.

The chain recombines TRBV6-1 with TRBJ1-1; the match to TRBD1 covers 9 bases. J lost 0 bases, V lost 6 bases, and 11 bases had no gene match. Germline V gene lookup returns CDR1 MNHNS and CDR2 SASEGT. The CDR3 contains 17 residues. The CDR3 protein is CASRERTGVGMNTEAFF. In nucleotides, the CDR3 is TGTGCCAGCAGGGAACGGACAGGGGTGGGCATGAACACTGAAGCTTTCTTT.

On this clone itself: Germline and junction disagree at one end, which may indicate a read error. The chain has TRBV6-6 and TRBJ2-3; 11 nucleotides match TRBD2. The CDR3 consists of 10 residues. Germline CDR1 reads MNHNY; CDR2 reads SVGAGI (reference sequence). The CDR3 sequence: CASMGLAAFF. CDR3 nucleotide sequence: TGTGCCAGCATGGGACTAGCGGCATTCTTT.

The rearrangement joins TRBV10-1 to TRBJ1-6; tentative D call: TRBD1 (5 bases). CDR1 WNHNN and CDR2 SYGVQD come from the germline V gene (reference sequence). The CDR3 totals 13 residues. The V and J ends lost 1 base and 14 bases respectively, with 12 bases between them. The CDR3 nucleotides read TGCGCCAGCAGTGAGTTACCAGGGCTTGCCCTCCACTTT. Protein product: CASSELPGLALHF.

V is TRBV5-1 and J is TRBJ1-4; D gene uncertain. CDR3 size: 13 residues. V lost 7 bases, J lost 0 bases, and 7 bases lay in between. The V gene's germline CDR1 is SGHRS and CDR2 YFSETQ. CDR3 sequence: CASSGTTNEKLFF. The DNA of the CDR3 is TGCGCCAGCTCGGGTACAACTAATGAAAAACTGTTTTTT.

The chain combines TRBV13 with TRBJ2-1; D possibly corresponds to TRBD2 (5 bases). The CDR3 is made up of 15 amino acids. The V and J ends lost 6 bases and 5 bases respectively, with 17 bases between them. CDR1 PRHDT and CDR2 FYEKMQ come from the germline V gene (reference sequence). DNA for the CDR3: TGTGCCAGCAGTCTCAGACTACCTCCCAACAATGAGCAGTTCTTC. The encoded protein is CASSLRLPPNNEQFF.

The chain combines TRBV5-6 with TRBJ2-4; TRBD1 matches 7 bases. Germline CDR1 reads SGHDT; CDR2 reads YYEEEE. This CDR3 has 17 residues. The junction had 8 bases not matched to a gene; V was cut back by 2 bases and J by 0 bases. CDR3 coding DNA: TGTGCCAGCAGCTTATACAGGGGTAGGCTAGCCAAAAACATTCAGTACTTC. Protein: CASSLYRGRLAKNIQYF.

This clone has a handful of counts. The chain links TRBV7-2 to TRBJ1-1, with a weak D call TRBD1 (5 bases). The V end lost 5 bases, the J end lost 1 base, and 17 bases lay between the germline ends. This CDR3 spans 16 amino acids. The germline V gene encodes CDR1 SGHTA and CDR2 FQGNSA. CDR3 nucleotides: TGTGCCAGCAGCCCAGGGCCTTCTAAGGGGAACACTGAAGCTTTCTTT. Protein: CASSPGPSKGNTEAFF. The whole variable domain, filled in from reference TRBV7-2 and TRBJ1-1, reads GAGVSQSPSNKVTEKGKDVELRCDPISGHTALYWYRQSLGQGLEFLIYFQGNSAPDKSGLPSDRFSAERTGGSVSTLTIQRTQQEDSAVYLCASSPGPSKGNTEAFFGQGTRLTVV.

The chain is built from TRBV4-1 and TRBJ2-7; 7 bases map to TRBD1. The CDR3 totals 16 residues. V lost 4 bases to trimming and J lost 0 bases; unmatched junction nucleotides: 9. The V gene's germline CDR1 is MGHRA and CDR2 YSYEKL. CDR3 bases: TGCGCCAGCAGCCTTGTCGACAGGGCCTCCTCCTACGAGCAGTACTTC. Residues: CASSLVDRASSYEQYF.

In this sample, this clone turned up a few times. The chain couples TRBV4-1 to TRBJ2-7; D is uncertain. V lost 1 base, J lost 3 bases, and 7 bases lay in between. CDR1 MGHRA and CDR2 YSYEKL come from the germline V gene. The CDR3 runs to 13 residues. CDR3 nucleotides: TGCGCCAGCAGCCAAGGCAGACTCTACGAGCAGTACTTC. It yields the protein CASSQGRLYEQYF.

The chain is built from TRBV7-6 and TRBJ2-3; 7 nucleotides align to TRBD2. The germline V gene has CDR1 SGHVS and CDR2 FNYEAQ. V shed 1 base and J 13 bases; nucleotides not matched to a gene: 8. There are 13 residues in the CDR3. CDR3 loop: CASSLGGTTKEYF. CDR3 bases: TGTGCCAGCAGCTTAGGGGGGACTACCAAGGAGTATTTT.

The gene calls are TRBV6-5 and TRBJ1-3, with unresolved D. V dropped 1 base and J dropped 4 bases, with 11 bases sitting between them. From germline, CDR1 is MNHEY and CDR2 SVGAGI. This CDR3 has 15 amino acids. This CDR3 is CASSYYRGPGNTIYF. For the CDR3, the DNA is TGTGCCAGCAGTTACTATCGAGGGCCAGGAAACACCATATATTTT.

The chain carries TRBV10-3 and TRBJ1-1, with D tentatively TRBD1 (6 bases). Germline V CDR1 and CDR2: ENHRY, SYGVKD. This CDR3 comprises 13 residues. Between the trimmed V and J ends, which lost 7 bases and 6 bases, there was a span of 15 bases. As DNA, the CDR3 is TGTGCCATCACCCCAGGGGCGGAGGCTGAAGCTTTCTTT. Protein sequence: CAITPGAEAEAFF.

Turning to this clone: Its ends do not fully match the called genes, so a read error is possible. The CDR3 DNA reads TGTTCCAGCAGCTTAAGTCTAGCGGGTAGGGAGACCCAGTACTTC. Its translation is CSSSLSLAGRETQYF. V and J are TRBV7-9 and TRBJ2-5; TRBD2 matches 8 bases. Per germline, CDR1 SEHNR and CDR2 FQNEAQ (reference sequence). The CDR3 runs 15 residues.

The chain is built from TRBV6-6 and TRBJ2-7; D may be TRBD2 (6 bases). This CDR3 region has 14 residues. The germline CDR1 and CDR2 sequences are MNHNY and SVGAGI (reference sequence). Trimming shortened V by 2 bases and J by 12 bases, and 20 bases separated the two germline ends. CDR3 amino acids: CASSYGRTGAGGYF. The CDR3 coding sequence is TGTGCCAGCAGTTACGGGCGGACGGGCGCCGGGGGGTACTTC.

The genes are TRBV7-3 and TRBJ2-1; 11 bases align to TRBD2. CDR1 SGHTA and CDR2 FQGTGA come from the germline V gene. CDR3 size: 15 residues. Trimming at V came to 5 bases and at J to 5 bases, leaving 5 bases not matched to a gene. The CDR3 sequence: CASSPLAGGNNEQFF. The DNA for the CDR3 is TGTGCCAGCAGCCCCCTAGCGGGGGGTAACAATGAGCAGTTCTTC.

This CDR3 reads CASSFPGQGRPGELFF. In nucleotides, the CDR3 is TGCGCCAGCAGCTTCCCCGGACAGGGCCGTCCCGGGGAGCTGTTTTTT. The chain is built from TRBV5-1 and TRBJ2-2; 8 bases are a match to TRBD1. The CDR3 sequence is 16 residues long. Germline CDR1 is SGHRS and CDR2 is YFSETQ. Germline trimming cut 2 bases from V and 6 bases from J; bases unmatched to any gene: 9.

This sequence joins TRBV11-2 and TRBJ2-6; D is undetermined. Germline loops: CDR1 SGHAT, CDR2 FQNNGV. With 4 bases removed from V and 0 bases from J, the gap between germline ends came to 10 bases. The CDR3 sequence is 16 residues long. The CDR3 protein is CASSYGRGSGANVLTF. DNA for the CDR3: TGTGCCAGCAGCTACGGTAGAGGCTCTGGGGCCAACGTCCTGACTTTC. The whole variable domain, filled in from reference TRBV11-2 and TRBJ2-6, reads EAGVAQSPRYKIIEKRQSVAFWCNPISGHATLYWYQQILGQGPKLLIQFQNNGVVDDSQLPKDRFSAERLKGVDSTLKIQPAKLEDSAVYLCASSYGRGSGANVLTFGAGSRLTVL.